The 17 T cell receptor beta chains reported below all come from one sample, sequenced in a study of T cell repertoires in cytomegalovirus infection. Antigens for these TCRs are unknown. TCRdb analysed the reads with MiXCR anew, one entry per CDR3 protein. The data hold around 750,000 distinct CDR3 sequences, with approximately 32% observed a single time. The sample was cultured CD8+ T cells from PBMCs, taken from culture after CMV antigen stimulation. These receptor sequences come from a human donor in good health (CMV status not recorded). Some clones in this sample may be carry-over from other donors' samples.

The gene calls are TRBV6-1 and TRBJ1-5, with D unresolved. There are 15 residues in the CDR3. Per the germline V gene, CDR1 is MNHNS and CDR2 is SASEGT. Trimming shortened V by 6 bases and J by 4 bases, and 16 bases separated the two germline ends. The CDR3 sequence: CASSRRNATNQPQHF. The CDR3 region has the DNA TGTGCCAGCAGCCGCCGGAATGCGACGAATCAGCCCCAGCATTTT.

A single count supports this clonotype. J is TRBJ2-5 and V is TRBV7-3; TRBD2 might be the D (5 bases). Trimming cost V 5 bases and J 5 bases, with 12 bases left between them. This CDR3 is 13 amino acids long. Germline CDR1 and CDR2: SGHTA and FQGTGA. DNA of the CDR3: TGTGCCAGCAGCGAGGGCCCGAGGGAGACCCAGTACTTC. Protein: CASSEGPRETQYF.

This clonotype has only a few counts. V usage is TRBV14 and J usage is TRBJ2-7; D gene unclear. V was shortened by 4 bases and J by 2 bases, with 15 bases between the two germline ends. This CDR3 contains 15 residues. Germline-derived CDR1 and CDR2 are SGHDN and FVKESK. The CDR3 DNA follows: TGTGCCAGCAGCCCCGCAGAAGCCATTCCCTACGAGCAGTACTTC. Its translation: CASSPAEAIPYEQYF. Using reference TRBV14 and TRBJ2-7 for the parts outside the CDR3, the full variable domain is EAGVTQFPSHSVIEKGQTVTLRCDPISGHDNLYWYRRVMGKEIKFLLHFVKESKQDESGMPNNRFLAERTGGTYSTLKVQPAELEDSGVYFCASSPAEAIPYEQYFGPGTRLTVT.

The chain joins TRBV5-4 to TRBJ2-1; D remains unclear. Germline assignment: CDR1 SGHNT and CDR2 YYREEE (reference sequence). V was cut by 6 bases and J by 14 bases, with 15 bases left in between. The CDR3 spans 11 residues. The CDR3 nucleotides read TGTGCCAGCACCTATGGAGTAGAGGAGTTCTTC. Protein product: CASTYGVEEFF.

The chain has TRBV12-3 or TRBV12-4 and TRBJ1-2; maybe TRBD1 (5 bases). The V gene lost 5 bases and the J gene lost 8 bases, with 12 bases spanning the gap. The CDR3 contains 12 residues. CDR3 residues: CASSPGRQGYTF. CDR3 in DNA: TGTGCCAGCAGTCCAGGGAGGCAGGGCTACACCTTC.

In the case of this clonotype: At one of its ends the junction is not consistent with the germline gene, which may arise from a read error. The J gene is TRBJ2-1, the V gene TRBV27; TRBD1 matches 9 bases. This CDR3 is built from 18 residues. Germline lookup yields CDR1 MNHEY and CDR2 SMNVEV (reference sequence). The CDR3: CANSPLRTGGLPYNEQFF. CDR3 nucleotides: TGTGCCAACAGTCCTCTTCGCACAGGGGGCCTTCCATACAATGAGCAGTTCTTC.

This clonotype was seen only a few times. The rearrangement joins TRBV27 to TRBJ2-1, with 10 bases fitting TRBD2. This CDR3 has 17 amino acids. The J segment lost 2 bases and the V segment lost 1 base, leaving 5 bases of the junction unmatched. Per germline, CDR1 MNHEY and CDR2 SMNVEV (reference sequence). CDR3 in DNA: TGTGCCAGCAGTTTATTGAGCGGGGGGGCACCCTACAATGAGCAGTTCTTC. Protein product: CASSLLSGGAPYNEQFF.

Comments on this clonotype: A read error may be the cause here, since a much bigger clone is one base away. This chain uses TRBV7-2 with TRBJ2-3; the match to TRBD2 covers 12 bases. V gave up 7 bases and J gave up 5 bases; unmatched junction bases: 4. The CDR3 has 14 amino acids. The germline gives CDR1 SGHTA, CDR2 FQGNSA. CDR3 residues: CASNLAGGGDTQYF. CDR3 nucleotide sequence: TGTGCCAGCAACCTAGCGGGAGGGGGAGATACGCAGTATTTT. The variable domain in full, completed from reference TRBV7-2 and TRBJ2-3, reads GAGVSQSPSNKVTEKGKDVELRCDPISGHTALYWYRQSLGQGLEFLIYFQGNSAPDKSGLPSDRFSAERTGGSVSTLTIQRTQQEDSAVYLCASNLAGGGDTQYFGPGTRLTVL.

V usage is TRBV20-1 and J usage is TRBJ2-2; D is perhaps TRBD2 (6 bases). With 0 bases removed from V and 5 bases from J, the gap between germline ends came to 7 bases. The length of the CDR3 is 13 residues. Germline CDR1 DFQATT, CDR2 SNEGSKA (reference sequence). The chain's CDR3 is CSARDLATGELFF. The DNA of the CDR3 is TGCAGTGCTAGAGACCTAGCGACCGGGGAGCTGTTTTTT.

The V and J genes are TRBV20-1 and TRBJ1-3; D is possibly TRBD1 (5 bases). Germline CDR1 DFQATT, CDR2 SNEGSKA (reference sequence). The CDR3 has 16 amino acids. Trimming cost V 6 bases and J 3 bases, with 21 bases left between them. Written as DNA, the CDR3 is TGCAGTGCCTCCGGACACCCAGAAGGGGATGGAAACACCATATATTTT. This sequence encodes CSASGHPEGDGNTIYF.

The gene calls are TRBV27 and TRBJ2-5, with a possible D match to TRBD1 (6 bases). The CDR3 runs 17 residues. Trimming left V 6 bases short and J 2 bases short, with 22 bases between. Per the germline V gene, CDR1 is MNHEY and CDR2 is SMNVEV (reference sequence). The CDR3 region is CASSFLRGQNKQETQYF. In nucleotides, the CDR3 is TGTGCCAGCAGCTTCCTCAGGGGCCAAAACAAGCAAGAGACCCAGTACTTC.

This clonotype has just a few counts. The V call is TRBV10-2, the J call TRBJ2-1; 9 positions agree with TRBD1. This CDR3 comprises 15 residues. Trimming cost V 3 bases and J 2 bases; bases outside gene matches: 2. In germline, CDR1 is WSHSY, CDR2 SAAADI. CDR3 protein: CASSDGDRAYNEQFF. For the CDR3, the DNA is TGCGCCAGCAGTGATGGGGACAGGGCCTACAATGAGCAGTTCTTC.

This chain joins TRBV20-1 and TRBJ2-5; TRBD2 aligns across 9 bases. The CDR3 runs to 15 residues. With 6 bases clipped from V and 4 bases from J, the junction kept 12 bases outside the gene matches. Looked up from germline, CDR1 is DFQATT and CDR2 is SNEGSKA (reference sequence). CDR3 protein: CSAQALAGDGETQYF. The CDR3 coding sequence is TGCAGTGCCCAGGCGTTAGCGGGGGATGGAGAGACCCAGTACTTC.

V and J are TRBV28 and TRBJ2-7, with D unresolved. The CDR3 is 13 amino acids. Per germline, CDR1 MDHEN and CDR2 SYDVKM. With 4 bases removed from V and 1 base from J, the gap between germline ends came to 8 bases. DNA of the CDR3: TGTGCCAGCAGTTCTACAGCGTCCTACGAGCAGTACGTC. This sequence encodes CASSSTASYEQYV.

This sequence joins TRBV27 and TRBJ2-1; no clear D gene. V lost 2 bases and J 12 bases, leaving 17 bases between the germline ends. CDR3 length: 14 amino acids. Germline lookup yields CDR1 MNHEY and CDR2 SMNVEV (reference sequence). The chain's CDR3 is CASSLGGLVGGQFF. The DNA for the CDR3 is TGTGCCAGCAGTTTAGGCGGCCTAGTGGGTGGGCAGTTCTTC.

This clonotype has a handful of counts. One end of the junction varies from germline; a read error may be responsible. The V gene is TRBV19, the J gene TRBJ2-5; D possibly matches TRBD1 or TRBD2 (5 bases each). Per the germline V gene, CDR1 is LNHDA and CDR2 is SQIVND (reference sequence). The CDR3 consists of 14 residues. In nucleotides, the CDR3 is TGTGCCAGTAGTATTGGGACGGTGAAAGAAACCCAGTACTTT. Amino acid sequence: CASSIGTVKETQYF.

This sequence joins TRBV4-1 and TRBJ1-4; 8 bases map to TRBD1. The CDR3 covers 13 residues. Germline V gene sequence: CDR1 MGHRA, CDR2 YSYEKL. Germline trimming cut 6 bases from V and 8 bases from J; bases unmatched to any gene: 5. The CDR3 DNA reads as TGCGCCAGCAGGGACAGGGAGAGAGAAAAACTGTTTTTT. It yields the protein CASRDREREKLFF.